Listed below are T cell receptor beta chains from one sample, sequenced in a study of blood T cell repertoires in COVID-19. Some clones are missing from TCRdb's copy, which holds only in-frame ones; the method was immunoSEQ multiplex PCR. The sample consists of about 14,000 clones, less than 75% of them appearing once. The sample consisted of peripheral blood. These receptors all stem from a boy aged 2 to 9 with active or convalescent COVID-19. The CDR3 runs from the conserved cysteine through the conserved F or W. The D gene is left open where the match is weak. Clone size is not always given. Where it is, it says once, few, many or a class for expanded clones.

clone size	J gene	CDR3 length	V gene	D gene	CDR3 protein	CDR3 DNA
.	TRBJ2-3	13	TRBV25-1	.	CASGVGGLDTQYF	TGTGCCAGTGGGGTCGGGGGTCTAGATACGCAGTATTTT
.	TRBJ1-6	14	TRBV18	.	CASSQQGANSPLHF	TGTGCCAGCTCTCAACAGGGCGCGAATTCACCCCTCCACTTT
.	TRBJ2-6	17	TRBV20-1	TRBD2	CSASSSGRSPGANVLTF	TGCAGTGCTAGTTCCAGCGGGAGATCCCCTGGGGCCAACGTCCTGACTTTC
.	TRBJ2-3	15	TRBV5-1	TRBD1	CASSLAGQYTDTQYF	TGCGCCAGCAGCTTGGCGGGACAGTACACAGATACGCAGTATTTT
once	TRBJ2-7	15	TRBV7-9	TRBD2	CASSSYSGRPYEQYF	TGTGCCAGCAGCTCCTATAGCGGGCGCCCCTACGAGCAGTACTTC
.	TRBJ1-1	15	TRBV15	TRBD1	CATRNPGQGNTEAFF	TGTGCCACCAGAAACCCGGGACAGGGTAACACTGAAGCTTTCTTT
.	TRBJ2-1	17	TRBV18	TRBD2	CASSPRTSGRTYNEQFF	TGTGCCAGCTCACCAAGGACTAGCGGGAGGACCTACAATGAGCAGTTCTTC
once	TRBJ2-3	13	TRBV5-6	.	CASRPRSTDTQYF	TGTGCCAGCAGGCCGCGCAGCACAGATACGCAGTATTTT
.	TRBJ1-1	14	TRBV6-5	TRBD1	CASTGQGMNTEAFF	TGTGCCAGCACCGGACAGGGGATGAACACTGAAGCTTTCTTT
.	TRBJ2-1	13	TRBV28	.	CASSQGIYNEQFF	TGTGCCAGCTCGCAGGGGATCTACAATGAGCAGTTCTTC
.	TRBJ1-2	13	TRBV5-1	.	CASSSVTSGGYTF	TGCGCCAGCAGCTCCGTTACATCGGGGGGCTACACCTTC
.	TRBJ1-1	16	TRBV4-1	.	CASSLGEGRLNTEAFF	TGCGCCAGCAGCCTCGGGGAGGGGCGCCTGAACACTGAAGCTTTCTTT
medium-sized	TRBJ2-3	11	TRBV10-3	.	CAISERDTQYF	TGTGCCATCAGTGAGCGAGATACGCAGTATTTT
.	TRBJ2-1	17	TRBV27	TRBD2	CASRRSQSGRSYNEQFF	TGTGCCAGCAGGCGTTCGCAAAGCGGGAGGAGTTACAATGAGCAGTTCTTC
.	TRBJ1-5	13	TRBV10-1	TRBD1	CANMGQTYQPQHF	TGCGCCAACATGGGACAGACCTATCAGCCCCAGCATTTT
.	TRBJ1-2	11	TRBV20-1	TRBD1	CSGRDSYGYTF	TGCAGTGGCCGGGACAGCTATGGCTACACCTTC
.	TRBJ2-4	14	TRBV30	TRBD2	CAWSPRTSVGIQYF	TGTGCCTGGAGTCCTCGGACTAGCGTCGGGATTCAGTACTTC
.	TRBJ2-1	18	TRBV3-1/TRBV3-2	TRBD1	CASSQEPTGSEWFNEQFF	TGTGCCAGCAGCCAAGAACCGACAGGGAGCGAGTGGTTCAATGAGCAGTTCTTC
.	TRBJ2-1	14	TRBV5-8	.	CASTLRGGYNEQFF	TGTGCCAGCACCCTGAGGGGGGGATACAATGAGCAGTTCTTC
.	TRBJ1-5	18	TRBV19	TRBD1	CASTSGTGAPYSNQPQHF	TGTGCCAGTACGTCCGGGACAGGGGCCCCATATAGCAATCAGCCCCAGCATTTT
.	TRBJ2-1	14	TRBV30	.	CAWTDSPANNEQFF	TGTGCCTGGACGGACAGTCCGGCGAACAATGAGCAGTTCTTC
medium-sized	TRBJ2-4	14	TRBV28	.	CASSLSRQENIQYF	TGTGCCAGCAGCTTGAGCCGACAGGAGAACATTCAGTACTTC
.	TRBJ2-3	17	TRBV7-2	TRBD2	CASSSGLAGSRTDTQYF	TGTGCCAGCAGCTCCGGACTAGCGGGTTCTCGCACAGATACGCAGTATTTT
few	TRBJ1-5	14	TRBV30	.	CAWSDSYGNQPQHF	TGTGCCTGGAGTGACTCGTACGGCAATCAGCCCCAGCATTTT
.	TRBJ1-1	12	TRBV7-2	.	CASSRQNTEAFF	TGTGCCAGCAGCCGACAGAACACTGAAGCTTTCTTT
.	TRBJ2-2	16	TRBV5-4	.	CASSVGDSANTGELFF	TGTGCCAGCAGCGTCGGTGACTCCGCGAACACCGGGGAGCTGTTTTTT
.	TRBJ2-5	15	TRBV19	TRBD1	CASTQAGQGPETQYF	TGTGCCAGTACCCAAGCGGGACAGGGGCCGGAGACCCAGTACTTC
hyperexpanded	TRBJ2-6	18	TRBV7-8	TRBD2	CASSSGLAPLAGANVLTF	TGTGCCAGCAGCTCGGGACTAGCGCCGCTTGCTGGGGCCAACGTCCTGACTTTC